The 26 T cell receptor delta chains below all came from one sample that was sequenced in a study of gamma-delta T cells after stem cell transplantation. TCRdb re-identified clones in the RT-PCR reads via CATT. The sample holds some 3,100 delta-chain clones; roughly 8.2% are singletons and the top ten take 9.2%. Sequencing input: gamma-delta T cells. The receptors stem from a human donor. It is not recorded whose cells these are; they may come from a transplant donor.

Note on this clone: One end of the junction varies from germline; a read error may be responsible. The rearrangement joins TRDV2 to TRDJ3, with 7 bases matching TRDD3. In germline, CDR1 is GEAIGNYY, CDR2 EKD. The CDR3 sequence is 18 residues long. CDR3 in amino acids: CACDTWGTSSWNTRQMFF. As DNA, the CDR3 is TGTGCCTGTGACACCTGGGGGACCAGCTCCTGGAACACCCGACAAATGTTTTTC.

By frequency in the sample, this clone is medium-sized. The chain recombines TRDV1 with TRDJ3; 11 nucleotides agree with TRDD3. CDR1 and CDR2 from the germline V gene are TSWWSYY and QGS. CDR3 size: 21 residues. The V gene end was trimmed by 1 base and the J gene end by 2 bases; junction bases not matched to a gene: 10. CDR3 residues: CALGERLGDNPGPWDTRQMFF. The CDR3 bases are TGTGCTCTTGGGGAACGACTGGGGGATAATCCTGGCCCCTGGGACACCCGACAGATGTTTTTC.

In this sample, this clone turned up a few times. V usage is TRDV1 and J usage is TRDJ1, with 9 nucleotides matching TRDD3. The germline V gene encodes CDR1 TSWWSYY and CDR2 QGS. The V and J ends lost 3 bases and 0 bases, in that order; junction bases with no gene match: 20. The CDR3 is 21 residues long. CDR3 nucleotides: TGTGCTCTTGGGGATCCCTACTATTACGTTCAGGGGGATACTTACACCGATAAACTCATCTTT. Translation: CALGDPYYYVQGDTYTDKLIF.

This clone was counted only a few times. Just one base apart from a much larger clone, this may be a read error. Other nucleotide sequences from this sample produce the same CDR3. The chain has TRDV1 and TRDJ1; 12 nucleotides match TRDD3. The CDR3 extends over 19 amino acids. Germline CDR1 reads TSWWSYY; CDR2 reads QGS. The CDR3 spells CALGDAFLMVLGDTDKLIF. CDR3 sequence (DNA): TGTGCTCTTGGGGATGCCTTCCTTATGGTACTGGGGGATACCGATAAACTCATCTTC.

This clone turned up a few times. This sequence is one base from a far larger clone and is likely a read error. The sample carries other DNA sequences with the same CDR3. The rearrangement links TRDV2 to TRDJ1; 11 bases match TRDD3. CDR1 is GEAIGNYY and CDR2 is EKD in the germline V gene. The CDR3 has 21 amino acids. The CDR3 sequence is CACDTIIPSLGDKRYTDKLIF. CDR3 DNA sequence: TGTGCCTGTGACACCATAATTCCCTCACTGGGGGATAAGAGGTACACCGACAAACTCATCTTT.

This clone was counted between two and nine times. Possible read error: a much larger clone is one base away. V usage is TRDV2 and J usage is TRDJ3, with D possibly TRDD3 on 6 matching bases. The CDR3 is made up of 22 amino acids. Germline V gene sequence: CDR1 GEAIGNYY, CDR2 EKD. With 1 base removed from V and 0 bases from J, the gap between germline ends came to 24 bases. CDR3 sequence reads: CACDTWNNWEIPSSWDTRQMFF. DNA for the CDR3: TGTGCCTGTGACACATGGAATAACTGGGAGATACCTAGCTCCTGGGACACCCGACAGATGTTTTTC.

CDR3 amino acids: CACDPILGLGDPYTDKLIF. The CDR3 DNA reads TGTGCCTGTGACCCCATCCTCGGACTGGGGGACCCTTACACCGATAAACTCATCTTT. The chain is built from TRDV2 and TRDJ1; 9 positions match TRDD3. J gave up 0 bases and V 3 bases, and 16 bases lay outside the gene matches. Germline assignment: CDR1 GEAIGNYY and CDR2 EKD. The CDR3 spans 19 residues.

This clone counts as medium-sized. Other DNA sequences in the sample encode the same CDR3. For the CDR3, the DNA is TGTGCCTGTGACACCGTACTGGGGGATACGCGAGCGAGCTCCTGGGACACCCGACAGATGTTTTTC. Translation gives CACDTVLGDTRASSWDTRQMFF. The rearrangement joins TRDV2 to TRDJ3; 13 bases match TRDD3. After removal of 0 bases from V and 0 bases from J, the junction contained 10 bases not matched to a gene. CDR3 length: 22 residues. Germline assignment: CDR1 GEAIGNYY and CDR2 EKD.

This clone was recorded a few times. Only one base separates this from a far larger clonotype, so it likely reflects a read error. V is TRDV2 and J is TRDJ1; 13 bases align to TRDD3. Germline lookup yields CDR1 GEAIGNYY and CDR2 EKD. This CDR3 spans 20 amino acids. CDR3: CACDTELGDTGGEYTDKFIF. CDR3 nucleotides: TGTGCCTGTGACACCGAACTGGGGGATACGGGGGGTGAATACACCGATAAATTCATCTTT.

By proportion, this clone is medium-sized (0.01 to 0.1%). This same CDR3 is encoded by further DNA sequences in the sample. In nucleotides, the CDR3 is TGTGCAGCAAGCAGTACTGGGGCCCTTGACGATAAACTCATCTTT. Protein product: CAASSTGALDDKLIF. The chain employs TRAV29/DV5 and TRDJ1, with 7 bases fitting TRDD3. Germline V CDR1 and CDR2: NSMFDY, ISSIKDK. The CDR3 is made up of 15 amino acids. V lost 1 base, J lost 4 bases, and 10 bases stayed unmatched.

This clone was recorded a few times. TCRdb shows a much larger clone's protein in place of this DNA's translation, and the two differ at residue 4, likely through a read error; the protein shown is translated from the DNA. This chain joins TRDV2 and TRDJ2, with D maybe TRDD3 (6 bases). This CDR3 comprises 13 residues. Germline V gene lookup returns CDR1 GEAIGNYY and CDR2 EKD. The CDR3 here is CACGTWGTAQLFF. In DNA form, the CDR3 reads TGTGCCTGTGGCACCTGGGGGACAGCACAACTCTTCTTT.

This clone occurred a few times. V and J are TRDV1 and TRDJ1; 10 bases align to TRDD3. CDR1 and CDR2 (germline): TSWWSYY, QGS. This CDR3 has 26 amino acids. Unmatched junction bases numbered 33, after V lost 1 base and J lost 1 base. CDR3 loop: CALGEPVGLLRGIRARETRVTDKLIF. CDR3 nucleotide sequence: TGTGCTCTTGGGGAACCGGTGGGCCTCCTACGGGGGATACGGGCCAGGGAGACGAGGGTCACCGATAAACTCATCTTT.

By share of the sample, this clone is large (0.1 to 1%). The sample has other DNA sequences that encode this CDR3 too. V usage is TRDV2 and J usage is TRDJ2, with D maybe TRDD3 (6 bases). The CDR3 covers 15 residues. Deletions cut 0 bases from V and 2 bases from J, with 9 bases between. The V gene's germline CDR1 is GEAIGNYY and CDR2 EKD. As DNA, the CDR3 is TGTGCCTGTGACACCGTGGGGGCCTTGACAGCACAACTCTTCTTT. As protein: CACDTVGALTAQLFF.

Details on this clone: A far larger clone is only one base removed, so a read error is likely. The same CDR3 can be traced to other DNA sequences in this sample. The chain couples TRDV2 to TRDJ3; the match to TRDD3 covers 13 bases. Per the germline V gene, CDR1 is GEAIGNYY and CDR2 is EKD. The CDR3 consists of 20 residues. The CDR3 sequence is CACDTLVTGGYGWDTRQMFF. CDR3 nucleotides: TGTGCCTGTGACACCCTGGTTACTGGGGGATACGGGTGGGACACTCGACAGATGTTTTTC.

The chain recombines TRDV1 with TRDJ1; D is uncertain. This CDR3 has 20 residues. V lost 1 base, J lost 4 bases, and 28 bases lay in between. Germline V gene sequence: CDR1 TSWWSYY, CDR2 QGS. The CDR3 here is CALGEQPPPFHSPVSDKLIF. The CDR3 nucleotides are TGTGCTCTTGGGGAACAGCCCCCCCCGTTCCACTCCCCCGTAAGCGATAAACTCATCTTT.

On this clone itself: A read error likely explains this, since a far larger clone differs by one base. The chain has TRDV2 and TRDJ1; the match to TRDD3 covers 11 bases. Germline-derived CDR1 and CDR2 are GEAIGNYY and EKD. This CDR3 is built from 21 residues. The V gene end was trimmed by 0 bases and the J gene end by 0 bases; junction bases not matched to a gene: 17. CDR3 sequence reads: CACDTIIPSLGDKKYTDKLIF. CDR3 DNA sequence: TGTGCCTGTGACACCATAATTCCCTCACTGGGGGATAAGAAGTACACCGATAAACTCATCTTT.

This clone came up a few times. The chain recombines TRDV1 with TRDJ4; possible D gene TRDD2, 9 bases. Germline assignment: CDR1 TSWWSYY and CDR2 QGS. V was cut by 3 bases and J by 0 bases, with 35 bases left in between. This CDR3 has 22 residues. CDR3 loop: CALGEAKFAFLRGTGGSRPLIF. CDR3 bases: TGTGCTCTTGGGGAGGCGAAGTTCGCCTTCCTACGAGGGACTGGGGGTTCCAGACCCCTGATCTTT.

In its sample, this clone is medium-sized. The DNA of the CDR3 is TGTGCTCTTGGGCTGATCTACGAACCTGGGGGCTACACCGATAAACTCATCTTT. Translation gives CALGLIYEPGGYTDKLIF. V and J are TRDV1 and TRDJ1, with 7 bases matching TRDD3. This CDR3 has 18 amino acids. V shed 5 bases and J 0 bases; nucleotides not matched to a gene: 15. Germline CDR1 is TSWWSYY and CDR2 is QGS.

This clone has only a few counts. A far larger clone is one nucleotide away, so this likely arose from a read error. The chain uses TRDV2 and TRDJ2; a possible D gene is TRDD3 (5 bases). The CDR3 has 21 residues. CDR1 GEAIGNYY and CDR2 EKD come from the germline V gene. With 3 bases removed from V and 0 bases from J, the gap between germline ends came to 28 bases. For the CDR3, the DNA is TGTGCCTGTGACTCCCTAGGACGGGAGATACCCGGACAGGCTTTGACAGCACAACTCTTCTTT. Translating gives CACDSLGREIPGQALTAQLFF.

On this clone: Since a far larger clone is one base different, this is likely a read error. Distinct nucleotide sequences in the sample also encode this CDR3. The rearrangement uses TRDV2 and TRDJ2, with TRDD3 as a possible D gene (5 bases). This CDR3 is 17 amino acids long. Germline V CDR1 and CDR2: GEAIGNYY, EKD. The CDR3 is CACDLLAPEALTAQLFF. The CDR3 DNA follows: TGTGCCTGTGACCTACTGGCGCCCGAGGCTTTGACAGCACAACTCTTTTTT.

Only a few counts were recorded for this clone. This likely traces to a read error, being one base from a far larger clone. This sample includes further DNA sequences coding for the same CDR3. V usage is TRDV2 and J usage is TRDJ1; the match to TRDD3 covers 12 bases. Germline CDR1 reads GEAIGNYY; CDR2 reads EKD. The CDR3 is made up of 16 amino acids. CDR3 bases: TGCGCCTGTGACGTACTGGGGGATACTGGACTCGATAAACTCATCTTT. Amino acids: CACDVLGDTGLDKLIF.

A word on this clone: A far larger clone is just one base off, so this is likely a read error. The CDR3 nucleotides are TGTGCTCTTGGGGAACCACCCCGGGGATACGCCTCCTGGCACACCCGACAGATGTTTTTC. Protein: CALGEPPRGYASWHTRQMFF. The chain employs TRDV1 and TRDJ3; 9 positions match TRDD3. Germline V gene sequence: CDR1 TSWWSYY, CDR2 QGS. The CDR3 runs to 20 residues.

This clone ranks as medium-sized. This CDR3 is also generated by other DNA sequences in the sample. In DNA, the CDR3 is TGTGCCTGTGACACTCATCCCCGTACTGGGGGATCCTGGGACACCCGACAGATGTTTTTC. It codes for CACDTHPRTGGSWDTRQMFF. This sequence joins TRDV2 and TRDJ3; TRDD3 matches at 9 bases. The germline gives CDR1 GEAIGNYY, CDR2 EKD. The ends lost 1 base at V and 1 base at J; junction bases unmatched: 10. This CDR3 spans 20 amino acids.

This clone was picked up a small number of times. This may come from a read error, since a much larger clone is one base off. The chain is built from TRDV2 and TRDJ2; 7 bases agree with TRDD3. The trim removed 1 base at V and 5 bases at J, leaving 9 bases unmatched. From germline, CDR1 is GEAIGNYY and CDR2 EKD. The CDR3 runs to 16 residues. CDR3 sequence: CACDTLRDTNTAQLFF. Written as DNA, the CDR3 is TGTGCCTGTGACACGCTGAGGGATACAAATACAGCACAACTCTTCTTT.

Within the sample, this clone is large. Other DNA sequences within the sample encode an identical CDR3. This chain links TRDV2 with TRDJ3; 8 bases fit TRDD3. The CDR3 has 21 residues. Trimming removed 0 bases from V and 0 bases from J; junction bases left unmatched: 12. Germline V gene sequence: CDR1 GEAIGNYY, CDR2 EKD. The CDR3 DNA reads TGTGCCTGTGACACCGTCGAACTGGGGATACTCTCCTCCTGGGACACCCGACAGATGTTTTTC. Its translation: CACDTVELGILSSWDTRQMFF.

This clone was picked up a small number of times. This likely traces to a read error, being one base from a far larger clone. The chain links TRDV2 to TRDJ3, with 10 bases matching TRDD3. V lost 5 bases and J lost 2; bases outside the gene matches: 11. Germline loops: CDR1 GEAIGNYY, CDR2 EKD. CDR3 size: 19 residues. In DNA form, the CDR3 reads TGTGCCTGTGTAGAATGGGGGATACCGGGACCCTGGGACACCCGACAGATGTTTTTC. This translates into CACVEWGIPGPWDTRQMFF.